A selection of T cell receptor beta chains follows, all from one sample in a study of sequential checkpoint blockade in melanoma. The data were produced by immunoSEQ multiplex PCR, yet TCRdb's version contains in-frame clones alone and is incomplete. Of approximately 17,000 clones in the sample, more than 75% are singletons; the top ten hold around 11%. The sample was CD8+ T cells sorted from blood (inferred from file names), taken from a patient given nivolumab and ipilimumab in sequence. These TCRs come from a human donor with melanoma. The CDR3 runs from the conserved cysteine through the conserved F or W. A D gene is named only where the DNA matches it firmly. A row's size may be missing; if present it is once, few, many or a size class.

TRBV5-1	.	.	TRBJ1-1	TGCGCCAGCAGCTTGGTACGGGAGAACACTGAAGCTTTCTTT	CASSLVRENTEAFF
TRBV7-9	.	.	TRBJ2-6	TGTGCCAGCACCCGCTTCAGCTCTGGGGCCAACGTCCTGACTTTC	CASTRFSSGANVLTF
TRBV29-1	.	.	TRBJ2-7	TGCAGCGTAGAACAGGGCTACGAGCAGTACTTC	CSVEQGYEQYF
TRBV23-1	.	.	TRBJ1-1	TGCGCCAGCAGTCCCCTCAGTGTCCGGTCGAGGTTCACTGAAGCTTTCTTT	CASSPLSVRSRFTEAFF
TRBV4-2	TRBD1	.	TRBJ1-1	TGTGCCAGCAGCCAAACTAGACAGGGGCCGAACACTGAAGCTTTCTTT	CASSQTRQGPNTEAFF
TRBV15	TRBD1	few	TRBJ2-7	TGTGCCACCAGCAGAGGCCAGGGGGACGAGCAGTACTTC	CATSRGQGDEQYF
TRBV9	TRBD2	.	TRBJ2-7	TGTGCCAGCAGCGTGGCTAGCGGGGTAAACTACGAGCAGTACTTC	CASSVASGVNYEQYF
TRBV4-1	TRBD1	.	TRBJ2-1	TGCGCCAGCAGCCAAGATGGAGGACAGGGGCCCTACAATGAGCAGTTCTTC	CASSQDGGQGPYNEQFF
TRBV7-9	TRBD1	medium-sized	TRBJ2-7	TGTGCCAGCAGCCCTCAAATGGGGACAGGAGACGACGAGCAGTACTTC	CASSPQMGTGDDEQYF
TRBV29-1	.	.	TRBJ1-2	TGCAGCGTTGTGTGGGCACACCTCGGCCTCTATGGCTACACCTTC	CSVVWAHLGLYGYTF
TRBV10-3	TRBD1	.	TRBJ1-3	TGTGCCATCAGTGAAGACAGGGGGGTCGCGGACACCATATATTTT	CAISEDRGVADTIYF
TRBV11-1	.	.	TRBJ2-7	TGTGCCAGCAGCTTAAACGGCGGTTGGGAGCAGTACTTC	CASSLNGGWEQYF
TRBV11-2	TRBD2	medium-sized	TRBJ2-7	TGTGCCAGCAGCTTAAGGGACTACACCTACGAGCAGTACTTC	CASSLRDYTYEQYF
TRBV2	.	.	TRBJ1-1	TGTGCCAGCAGTCCGGGTAAGATTGAAGCTTTCTTT	CASSPGKIEAFF
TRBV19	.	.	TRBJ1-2	TGTGCCAGTAGTCGAACGGACAGCATGGGAGCTAACTATGGCTACACCTTC	CASSRTDSMGANYGYTF
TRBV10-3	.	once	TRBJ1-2	TGTGCCATCAGGAACTTGGACACAAGATATGGCTACACCTTC	CAIRNLDTRYGYTF
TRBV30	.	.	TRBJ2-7	TGTGCCTGGAGTGTTGCAGGGCCGTACGAGCAGTACTTC	CAWSVAGPYEQYF
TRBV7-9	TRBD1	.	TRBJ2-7	TGTGCCAGCAGAACCGGGACAGGGTCCTACGAGCAGTACTTC	CASRTGTGSYEQYF
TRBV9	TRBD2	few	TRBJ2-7	TGTGCCAGCAGCGTGGGGGGGGACCCCTCCTACGAGCAGTACTTC	CASSVGGDPSYEQYF
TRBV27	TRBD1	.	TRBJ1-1	TGTGCCAGCAGTTTAAGACAGGGCTCTAACACTGAAGCTTTCTTT	CASSLRQGSNTEAFF
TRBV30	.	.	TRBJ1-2	TGTGCCTGGAGTGAAAACAGTGGCTACACCTTC	CAWSENSGYTF
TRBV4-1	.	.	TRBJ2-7	TGCGCCAGCAGCCAAGAAGGTACAGGGAACTACGAGCAGTACTTC	CASSQEGTGNYEQYF
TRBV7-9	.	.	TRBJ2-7	TGTGCCAGCAGCTTAGGTGACAGTTTCCACGAGCAGTACTTC	CASSLGDSFHEQYF
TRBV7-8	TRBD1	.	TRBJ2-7	TGTGCCAGCAGCCTACGTGGGACAGGGGTTTACGAGCAGTACTTC	CASSLRGTGVYEQYF
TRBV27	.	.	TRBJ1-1	TGTGCCAGCAGTTTATCATCAAGGGGGGGGGCAATAGGGATGAGATTT	CASSLSSRGGAIGMRF
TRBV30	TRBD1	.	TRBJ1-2	TGTGCCTGGGACCAGGGACAGGGTATTGGCTACACCTTC	CAWDQGQGIGYTF
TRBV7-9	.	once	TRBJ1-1	TGTGCCAGCAGCCCCTCGGAGGCTGAAGCTTTCTTT	CASSPSEAEAFF
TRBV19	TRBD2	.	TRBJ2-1	TGTGCCAGTAGTACCCCCGGGGGGGCCTCCTACAATGAGCAGTTCTTC	CASSTPGGASYNEQFF
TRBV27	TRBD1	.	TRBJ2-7	TGTGCCAGCAGTTTATCCGGGACAGGGGGCGAGCAGTACTTC	CASSLSGTGGEQYF
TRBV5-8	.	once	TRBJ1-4	TGTGCCAGCAGTTCACAGGAGAGTAATGAAAAACTGTTTTTT	CASSSQESNEKLFF
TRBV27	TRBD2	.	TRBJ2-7	TGTGCCAGTAGCGGGCGGCCCTACGAGCAGTACTTC	CASSGRPYEQYF
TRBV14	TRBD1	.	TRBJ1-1	TGTGCCAGCAGCCCCTCCGGACAGGAAGAAGCTTTCTTT	CASSPSGQEEAFF
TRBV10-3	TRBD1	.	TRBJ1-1	TGTGCCATCTGGGGACAGGGGGGCACTGAAGCTTTCTTT	CAIWGQGGTEAFF
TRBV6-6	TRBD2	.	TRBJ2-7	TGTGCCAGCAGAGGACTAGCGGGAGGTTCCTACGAGCAGTACTTC	CASRGLAGGSYEQYF
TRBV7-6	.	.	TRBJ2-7	TGTGCCAGCAGCTTAGCGGGGGGCTCCTACGAGCAGTACTTC	CASSLAGGSYEQYF
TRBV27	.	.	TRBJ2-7	TGTGCCAGCAGTTTGGACAGTACCTACGAGCAGTACTTC	CASSLDSTYEQYF
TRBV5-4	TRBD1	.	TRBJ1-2	TGTGCCAGCAGCCTGACAGGGGGCTATAGCTATGGCTACACCTTC	CASSLTGGYSYGYTF
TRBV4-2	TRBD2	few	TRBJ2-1	TGTGCCAGCAGCCAAGAGGGACTAGCGGCATATTACAATGAGCAGTTCTTC	CASSQEGLAAYYNEQFF